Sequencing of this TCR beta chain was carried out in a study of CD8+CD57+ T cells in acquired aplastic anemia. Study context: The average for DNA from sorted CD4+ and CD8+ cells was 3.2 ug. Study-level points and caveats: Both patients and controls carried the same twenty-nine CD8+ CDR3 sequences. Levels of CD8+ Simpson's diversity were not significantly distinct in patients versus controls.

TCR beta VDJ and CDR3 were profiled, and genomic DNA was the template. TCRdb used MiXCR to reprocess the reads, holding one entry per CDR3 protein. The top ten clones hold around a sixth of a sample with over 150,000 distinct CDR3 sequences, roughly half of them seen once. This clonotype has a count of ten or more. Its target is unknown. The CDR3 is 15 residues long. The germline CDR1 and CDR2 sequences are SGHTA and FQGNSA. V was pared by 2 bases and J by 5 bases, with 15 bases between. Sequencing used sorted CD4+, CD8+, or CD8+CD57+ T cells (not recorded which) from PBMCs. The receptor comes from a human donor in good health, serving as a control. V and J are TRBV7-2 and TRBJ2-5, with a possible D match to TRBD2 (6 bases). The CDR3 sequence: CASSLLGLPVETQYF. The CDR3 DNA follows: TGTGCCAGCAGCTTATTAGGACTACCCGTGGAGACCCAGTACTTC.